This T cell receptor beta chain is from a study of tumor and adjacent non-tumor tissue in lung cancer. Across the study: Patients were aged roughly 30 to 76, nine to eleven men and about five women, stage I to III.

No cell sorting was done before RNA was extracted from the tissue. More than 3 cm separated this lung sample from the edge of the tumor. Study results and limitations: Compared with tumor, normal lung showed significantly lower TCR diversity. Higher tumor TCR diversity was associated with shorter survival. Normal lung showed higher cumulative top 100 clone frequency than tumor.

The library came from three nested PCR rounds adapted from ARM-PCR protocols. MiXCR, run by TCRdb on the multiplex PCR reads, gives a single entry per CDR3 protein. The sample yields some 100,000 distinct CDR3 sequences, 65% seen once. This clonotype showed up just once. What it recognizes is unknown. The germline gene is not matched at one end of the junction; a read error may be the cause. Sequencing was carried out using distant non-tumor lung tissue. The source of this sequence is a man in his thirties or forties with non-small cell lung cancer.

The CDR3 DNA sequence: TGTGCCAGTAGTTTCGGTGGGAGAATATCTGGGGCCAACGTCCTGGCTTTC. Encoded protein: CASSFGGRISGANVLAF. The chain links TRBV6-5 to TRBJ2-6, with D possibly being TRBD1 or TRBD2 (5 bases each). The CDR3 runs to 17 residues. The germline V gene encodes CDR1 MNHEY and CDR2 SVGAGI.